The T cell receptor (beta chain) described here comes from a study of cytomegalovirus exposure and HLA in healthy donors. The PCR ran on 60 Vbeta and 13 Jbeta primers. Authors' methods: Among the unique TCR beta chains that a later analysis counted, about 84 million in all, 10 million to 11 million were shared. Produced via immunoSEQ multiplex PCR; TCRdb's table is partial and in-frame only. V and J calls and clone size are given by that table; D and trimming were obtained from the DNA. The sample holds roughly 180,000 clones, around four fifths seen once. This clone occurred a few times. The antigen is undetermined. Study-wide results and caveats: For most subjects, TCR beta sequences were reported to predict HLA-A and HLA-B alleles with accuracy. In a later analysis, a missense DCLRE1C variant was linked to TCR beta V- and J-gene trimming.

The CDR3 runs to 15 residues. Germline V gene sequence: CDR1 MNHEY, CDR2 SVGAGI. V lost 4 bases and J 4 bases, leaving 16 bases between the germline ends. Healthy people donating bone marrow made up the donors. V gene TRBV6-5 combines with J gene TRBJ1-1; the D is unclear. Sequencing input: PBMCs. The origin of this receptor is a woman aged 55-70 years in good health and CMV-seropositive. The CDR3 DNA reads TGTGCCAGCAGTTTCAATCCCTCAGGCCGCACTGAAGCTTTCTTT. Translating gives CASSFNPSGRTEAFF.